This TCR beta chain is drawn from a study of cytomegalovirus exposure and HLA in healthy donors. The PCR used 60 Vbeta and 13 Jbeta primers. Assay: immunoSEQ multiplex PCR; the TCRdb copy retains only in-frame clones and omits some. This table holds 90,000 to 130,000 clones. Donors were nominally healthy when sampled, though unrecorded immune exposures were likely. Notes on the study in general: Indistinguishability led to the exclusion of some V segments, TRBV6-2 and TRBV6-3 included. Among TCR beta chains of equal frequency, HLA-associated ones were more clonally expanded in a later analysis.

The CDR3 is 15 amino acids. Trimming pared 2 bases from V and 1 base from J, leaving 9 bases between. CDR1 and CDR2 (germline): SGHNT, YYREEE (reference sequence). As concerns this clone: What it recognizes is unknown.

The sequencing input was PBMCs. The chain couples TRBV5-4 to TRBJ2-2, with D perhaps matching TRBD1 (5 bases). This clonotype originated in a man younger than 40 in good health and CMV-seronegative. CDR3 nucleotides: TGTGCCAGCAGCTTTGGAAGGGGGAACACCGGGGAGCTGTTTTTT. As protein: CASSFGRGNTGELFF.